The T cell receptor (beta chain) under discussion was sequenced for a study of cytomegalovirus exposure and HLA in healthy donors. Whole-study findings and limits: The study labeled about 160 TCR beta chains cytomegalovirus-associated.

The repertoire was sequenced with immunoSEQ multiplex PCR; TCRdb's copy has only in-frame clones and lacks some. In the table there are 250,000 or so clones, approximately 90% of which are singletons. With respect to this clone: Its target is not known.

V shed 5 bases, J shed 1 base, and the junction held 11 bases outside the gene matches. The CDR3 has 16 residues. CDR1 is MNHEY, CDR2 SMNVEV, per germline (reference sequence). The chain couples TRBV27 to TRBJ2-7, with 7 bases that match TRBD1. Sequences were obtained from PBMCs. This sequence originates from a man younger than 35 in good health and CMV-seronegative. CDR3 loop: CASSPPGKTGSYEQYF. DNA for the CDR3: TGTGCCAGCAGTCCACCCGGAAAGACAGGGTCCTACGAGCAGTACTTC.